The source of this T cell receptor (beta chain) is a study of T cells in localized non-small cell lung cancer. Study-wide findings and caveats: There was an association of higher blood T cell density with longer overall survival. T cell clonality was highest in uninvolved adjacent lung, above tumor.

Sequencing used immunoSEQ multiplex PCR; TCRdb keeps in-frame clones, though not all of them. The data hold around 90,000 clones, with 80% observed a single time. Deletions cut 0 bases from V and 3 bases from J, with 9 bases between. The germline CDR1 and CDR2 sequences are SGHTA and FQGTGA. CDR3 length equals 16 residues. For this clone: Antigen specificity is unknown.

This TCR was sampled from a man aged 40 to 75 with stage II squamous cell lung carcinoma. The gene calls are TRBV7-3 and TRBJ2-6; D unclear. The sample here was PBMCs, taken before any cancer treatment. The CDR3 sequence: CASSLTRTSGANVLTF. As DNA, the CDR3 is TGTGCCAGCAGCTTAACGCGGACGAGTGGGGCCAACGTCCTGACTTTC. The full variable domain, completed using reference TRBV7-3 and TRBJ2-6, is GAGVSQTPSNKVTEKGKYVELRCDPISGHTALYWYRQSLGQGPEFLIYFQGTGAADDSGLPNDRFFAVRPEGSVSTLKIQRTERGDSAVYLCASSLTRTSGANVLTFGAGSRLTVL.